The following is a T cell receptor beta chain sequence with its context. Timing groups of about 4 and about 12 weeks for second doses were pooled. The data originate from a study of T cell responses to AZD1222 COVID-19 vaccine. The method was immunoSEQ multiplex PCR; TCRdb's version includes in-frame clones alone and lacks a portion of them. The profile shows approximately 88,000 clones, about nine tenths of them singletons. CDR3 length: 14 residues. V lost 3 bases and J lost 3, with 9 bases in between. CDR1 and CDR2 from the germline V gene are GTSNPN and SVGIG (reference sequence). The sequence derives from an adult who received the AZD1222 COVID-19 vaccine. The chain recombines TRBV30 with TRBJ1-6; D is undetermined. The sequences come from peripheral blood, collected 28 days after the second AZD1222 dose. The CDR3 nucleotides are TGTGCCTGGAGATCGGCAGGCTATAATTCACCCCTCCACTTT. Residues: CAWRSAGYNSPLHF.